This T cell receptor (beta chain) was obtained from a study of CD8 T cells in Susac syndrome. Whole-study results and caveats: A relatively small number of individuals underwent TCR sequencing and HLA analysis.

The V gene's germline CDR1 is SNHLY and CDR2 FYNNEI. The CDR3 consists of 12 residues. V was cut by 5 bases and J by 3 bases, with 8 bases left in between. To note about this clonotype: Its specificity is unknown.

Controls were healthy donors chosen to match patients in age and sex. Through negative isolation, CD4+ and CD8+ T cells were obtained, while TEMRA cells were enriched using FACS. After extraction with the RNeasy kit, about 0.5 to 1 ug of the RNA was reverse transcribed using random hexamers. Amplification of TCR beta CDR3 by immunoSEQ multiplex PCR spanned 54 Vbeta and 13 Jbeta. One entry per CDR3 protein results from TCRdb running MiXCR on the immunoSEQ multiplex PCR reads. The sample holds 100,000 or so distinct CDR3 sequences, about nine tenths seen once. The V gene is TRBV2, the J gene TRBJ2-7; D remains ambiguous. Material for sequencing was CD4+ T cells from PBMCs. The receptor was isolated from a human donor in good health. In nucleotides, the CDR3 is TGTGCCAGCAGTTTAAACTACTACGAGCAGTACTTC. Protein sequence: CASSLNYYEQYF.